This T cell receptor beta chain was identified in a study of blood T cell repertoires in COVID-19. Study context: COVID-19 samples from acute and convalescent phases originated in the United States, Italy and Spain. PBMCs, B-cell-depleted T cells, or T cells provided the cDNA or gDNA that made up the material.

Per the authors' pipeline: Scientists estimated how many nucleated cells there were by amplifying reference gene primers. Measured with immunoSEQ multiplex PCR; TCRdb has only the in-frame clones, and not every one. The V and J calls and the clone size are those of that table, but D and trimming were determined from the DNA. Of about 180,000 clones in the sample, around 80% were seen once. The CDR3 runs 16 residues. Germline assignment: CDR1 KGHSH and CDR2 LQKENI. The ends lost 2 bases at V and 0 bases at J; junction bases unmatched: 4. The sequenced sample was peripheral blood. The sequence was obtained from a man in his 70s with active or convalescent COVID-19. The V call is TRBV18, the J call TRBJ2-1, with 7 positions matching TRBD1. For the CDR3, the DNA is TGTGCCAGCTCACCAACAGGGGACGACTCCTACAATGAGCAGTTCTTC. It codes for CASSPTGDDSYNEQFF.